This T cell receptor (beta chain) was observed in a study of CD8+ T cells in alopecia areata (dated by TCRdb to 2016 to 2018). Looking at the study overall: Treated patients were enrolled in an open-label pilot trial of oral tofacitinib at 5 to 10 mg twice daily for moderate-to-severe alopecia areata. RNA was obtained with the PAXgene miRNA kit for fixed scalp, the miRNeasy kit for PBMCs, and the RNeasy kit for mouse skin. Clonality in the scalp was compared among normal scalp (n=4), patchy alopecia areata scalp (n=8), and alopecia totalis/universalis scalp (n=8). High-throughput TCRbeta sequencing was used to examine T cell clonal expansion in alopecia areata in both the C3H/HeJ mouse model and human patients. Human TCRbeta sequencing covered scalp tissue and sorted CD4+ and CD8+ peripheral blood T cells from patchy and totalis/universalis alopecia areata patients and healthy controls. Tofacitinib was administered for 6 to 18 months, and 6 months of follow-up off drug were then conducted to assess delayed response and recurrence. Amplification of TCRbeta CDR3 regions was done by immunoSEQ multiplex PCR using 35 Vbeta forward primers and 13 Jbeta reverse primers. Tofacitinib-treated patients had biopsies at baseline and at 4 and 24 weeks of treatment, with a later scalp biopsy in several patients. The study at large found these results: TCR sequences shared between patients were less clear than in mice, possibly partly because of HLA diversity in the patient population. Compared with normal scalp, lesional scalp, particularly in alopecia totalis/universalis, had higher clonality and more expanded CD8+ clones, which suggests antigenic drive. Scalp TCR repertoire analysis is complicated because resident alphabeta T cells in normal human skin are also sequenced, whereas mouse skin is dominated by gammadelta T cells.

About this clone itself: The target of this receptor is not known. No qualities accompany the bases; no much larger clone lies one base away.

The library was produced with the immunoSEQ multiplex PCR assay. RNA was extracted from all samples and reverse transcribed into cDNA as template for TCR sequencing. First-strand cDNA was synthesized using SuperScript III with a 2:1 mix of oligo-dT and random hexamers. Amplification bias was assessed with a synthetic immune receptor repertoire, and residual bias was removed computationally. The study's processing was this. Raw reads were preprocessed to remove errors, and CDR3 was defined according to IMGT conventions as the region from the conserved cysteine to phenylalanine. To get clonality, Shannon entropy was normalized by log2 of the number of productive unique TCRs and the result was subtracted from 1. CD4 or CD8 identity of scalp clones was inferred by cross-referencing scalp TCRbeta sequences with sorted blood CD4 and CD8 repertoires. This immuneACCESS table, as held by TCRdb, lists in-frame sequences with V and J called but not all clones. Of the missing ones, under half trace to an unresolved V gene in checked studies; the others have no known cause. That table furnishes V, J and clone size, whereas the DNA furnished D and trimming. Within this sample are 100,000 to 150,000 clones, with 50% to 60% of them counted one time only. The ten largest clonotypes hold less than 5.5% of the sample.

The CDR3 sequence holds 14 residues, the cysteine and phenylalanine included. Only CDR3 DNA is held: 42 bases, read in frame from base 1. Trimming takes 2 bases off V and 4 bases off J; junction bases not matched to a gene: 4. CDR1 MDHEN and CDR2 SYDVKM are derived from the germline V gene. The time point label for this specimen denotes: baseline before oral tofacitinib. Peripheral blood and lesional scalp punch biopsies were obtained from patients with alopecia areata. After PBMCs were isolated by density centrifugation and stained for CD3, CD4 and CD8, a FACSAria was used to sort CD4+ and CD8+ T cells.

This sequence uses TRBV28 and TRBJ1-2; 7 bases in the middle match TRBD1. Here the sequenced sample was CD4+ T cells sorted from blood, taken at week 0. The sequence was obtained from a human donor with alopecia areata. Here the CDR3 is given as CASSLAGQFYGYTF. The sequence in DNA is TGTGCCAGCAGTTTAGCGGGACAGTTCTATGGCTACACCTTC.